These 29 T cell receptor beta chains came from one sample sequenced in a study of T cells expressing NK-cell markers. For each CDR3 protein, TCRdb gives one entry from its re-call of the 5' RACE reads, without DNA. Its table lists about 460,000 distinct CDR3 sequences. Input material: blood T cells: a sorted CD56 or NKG2C T cell subset, CD4+ or CD8+ T cells, or bulk PBMC T cells (not recorded which). Source of these receptors: a woman in her forties or fifties in good health.

V gene TRBV20-1 combines with J gene TRBJ1-2; with no DNA, the TCRdb D assignment of TRBD1 cannot be verified. The CDR3 covers 12 residues. The germline V gene has CDR1 DFQATT and CDR2 SNEGSKA (reference sequence). The CDR3 loop reads CSASQGNYGYTF.

The V call is TRBV20-1, the J call TRBJ2-7; absent DNA, TCRdb's TRBD1 call cannot be checked. The CDR3 contains 13 residues. In germline, CDR1 is DFQATT, CDR2 SNEGSKA (reference sequence). Here the CDR3 reads CSPGGPSSYEQYF.

The rearrangement links TRBV20-1 to TRBJ2-1; TCRdb's D call of TRBD2 is untestable without DNA. Germline V lookup: CDR1 DFQATT, CDR2 SNEGSKA (reference sequence). This CDR3 comprises 15 residues. CDR3 in amino acids: CSARRLAGSQREQFF.

This sequence joins TRBV20-1 and TRBJ2-1; TCRdb lists TRBD2, though no DNA is available to test this call. CDR1 DFQATT and CDR2 SNEGSKA come from the germline V gene (reference sequence). The CDR3 covers 15 residues. CDR3 amino acids: CSAPLGTSPAGEQFF.

The chain is built from TRBV3-1 and TRBJ2-4; no DNA is available, so the TRBD1 call from TCRdb remains unchecked. The CDR3 totals 14 residues. Germline V gene lookup returns CDR1 LGHDT and CDR2 YNNKEL (reference sequence). This chain's CDR3 is CASSHAGAKNIQYF.

This sequence joins TRBV7-2 and TRBJ2-7; checking the TCRdb D call of TRBD2 is not possible without DNA. The CDR3 has 15 amino acids. Germline values: CDR1 SGHTA, CDR2 FQGNSA. The CDR3 protein is CASSYIAGGTYEQYF.

This rearrangement joins TRBV12-3 or TRBV12-4 to TRBJ2-7; the D call of TRBD1 rests on TCRdb alone, since no DNA is present to check it. This CDR3 has 13 residues. CDR3 sequence: CASSFPGVYEQYF.

The chain uses TRBV9 and TRBJ2-5; as DNA is missing, the TRBD1 call by TCRdb cannot be tested. The CDR3 contains 14 residues. CDR1 and CDR2 (germline): SGDLS, YYNGEE. CDR3 protein: CASSVGRESETQYF. The whole variable domain, filled in from reference TRBV9 and TRBJ2-5, reads DSGVTQTPKHLITATGQRVTLRCSPRSGDLSVYWYQQSLDQGLQFLIQYYNGEERAKGNILERFSAQQFPDLHSELNLSSLELGDSALYFCASSVGRESETQYFGPGTRLLVL.

V usage is TRBV29-1 and J usage is TRBJ2-5. The CDR3 has 11 amino acids. The germline gives CDR1 SQVTM, CDR2 ANQGSEA. This CDR3 reads CSVVIVETQYF.

The chain is built from TRBV5-4 and TRBJ2-3; TCRdb lists TRBD2, though no DNA is available to test this call. The CDR3 runs 15 residues. The germline V gene has CDR1 SGHNT and CDR2 YYREEE (reference sequence). The CDR3 protein is CASSGAGPFGDTQYF.

This sequence joins TRBV6-5 and TRBJ2-3; TCRdb picks TRBD1, but there is no DNA to check that call. CDR1 is MNHEY and CDR2 is SVGAGI in the germline V gene. The CDR3 loop spans 15 amino acids. CDR3 region: CASSSGGYQGDTQYF.

The chain couples TRBV10-3 to TRBJ2-7. This CDR3 has 12 residues. Looked up from germline, CDR1 is ENHRY and CDR2 is SYGVKD. The CDR3 spells CAISAATGEQYF.

The V and J genes are TRBV9 and TRBJ1-1; TCRdb's D call, TRBD1, is unchecked because there is no DNA. Germline-derived CDR1 and CDR2 are SGDLS and YYNGEE. The CDR3 runs to 14 residues. The CDR3 spells CASSVALGATEAFF.

CDR3 residues: CSARGGLAGAYEQFF. The V call is TRBV20-1, the J call TRBJ2-1; TCRdb reports TRBD2, a call that lacks DNA to check it against. This CDR3 has 15 amino acids. Germline CDR1 is DFQATT and CDR2 is SNEGSKA (reference sequence).

This chain connects TRBV3-1 to TRBJ2-6; TCRdb calls TRBD1, which cannot be checked without DNA. The V gene's germline CDR1 is LGHDT and CDR2 YNNKEL (reference sequence). The CDR3 is 14 amino acids. The chain's CDR3 is CASRRGAGANVLTF.

The chain links TRBV5-1 to TRBJ2-5; TCRdb returns TRBD1, unconfirmable since there is no DNA. This CDR3 spans 16 amino acids. CDR1 and CDR2 (germline): SGHRS, YFSETQ. The chain's CDR3 is CASSFGSRDNQETQYF. The variable domain in full, with the rest retrieved from reference TRBV5-1 and TRBJ2-5, is KAGVTQTPRYLIKTRGQQVTLSCSPISGHRSVSWYQQTPGQGLQFLFEYFSETQRNKGNFPGRFSGRQFSNSRSEMNVSTLELGDSALYLCASSFGSRDNQETQYFGPGTRLLVL.

The rearrangement links TRBV29-1 to TRBJ2-7; TCRdb's D call, TRBD1, is unchecked because there is no DNA. CDR3 length equals 12 residues. The germline V gene encodes CDR1 SQVTM and CDR2 ANQGSEA. CDR3 residues: CSVVGTVYEQYF.

This rearrangement joins TRBV5-1 to TRBJ1-1. The CDR3 covers 13 residues. Germline V gene data show CDR1 as SGHRS and CDR2 as YFSETQ. The chain's CDR3 is CASSFTKDSEAFF.

V is TRBV3-1 and J is TRBJ2-5. The germline CDR1 and CDR2 sequences are LGHDT and YNNKEL (reference sequence). This CDR3 spans 15 amino acids. CDR3 protein: CASSRRAFPMETQYF.

The rearrangement uses TRBV3-1 and TRBJ2-3; TCRdb's D call of TRBD2 is untestable without DNA. The CDR3 covers 18 residues. The V gene's germline CDR1 is LGHDT and CDR2 YNNKEL (reference sequence). CDR3 region: CASSQHLAGGPSTDTQYF.

This chain uses TRBV10-2 with TRBJ2-1. The CDR3 has 14 residues. Germline V CDR1 and CDR2: WSHSY, SAAADI. This CDR3 is CASTLGWGYNEQFF.

The chain recombines TRBV5-1 with TRBJ2-1. The CDR3 is 15 residues long. CDR1 and CDR2 from the germline V gene are SGHRS and YFSETQ. The CDR3 loop reads CASSLDREPHNEQFF.

The chain uses TRBV20-1 and TRBJ1-1. The CDR3 sequence is 13 residues long. Germline V gene sequence: CDR1 DFQATT, CDR2 SNEGSKA (reference sequence). CDR3 loop: CSASRPELTEVFF.

The chain uses TRBV4-1 and TRBJ2-2. CDR1 MGHRA and CDR2 YSYEKL come from the germline V gene. CDR3 length: 13 residues. CDR3 sequence: CASSQEGWRELFF.

The chain recombines TRBV25-1 with TRBJ2-1; the TCRdb D gene call, TRBD1, has no DNA to confirm it. CDR1 and CDR2 from the germline V gene are MGHDK and SYGVNS. The length of the CDR3 is 13 residues. The CDR3 sequence is CASGASGRNEQFF.

V gene TRBV6-1 combines with J gene TRBJ2-1. Germline V gene sequence: CDR1 MNHNS, CDR2 SASEGT. The CDR3 has 12 amino acids. CDR3 protein: CASSFPGSGQFF.

The chain is built from TRBV11-2 and TRBJ2-7; TCRdb picks TRBD1, but there is no DNA to check that call. The germline gives CDR1 SGHAT, CDR2 FQNNGV. CDR3 length: 11 residues. CDR3: CASSDRGATYF.

The gene calls are TRBV29-1 and TRBJ1-2; the TCRdb D gene call, TRBD1, has no DNA to confirm it. CDR3 length equals 13 residues. Per germline, CDR1 SQVTM and CDR2 ANQGSEA. CDR3 region: CSVAVDPAEGYTF.

This chain links TRBV5-1 with TRBJ1-2; as DNA is missing, the TRBD1 call by TCRdb cannot be tested. CDR1 and CDR2 from the germline V gene are SGHRS and YFSETQ. This CDR3 has 21 amino acids. This CDR3 is CASSLNRPGQGVQSSNYGYTF.